These 15 T cell receptor beta chains originate from one sample sequenced in a study of blood T cell repertoires in COVID-19. TCRdb keeps only in-frame clones here, not all; method: immunoSEQ multiplex PCR. The sample lists some 170,000 clones, 82% occurring once. The sequenced material came from peripheral blood. The receptor source for this set is a woman between 70 and 85 years old with acute or convalescent COVID-19.

The rearrangement joins TRBV7-2 to TRBJ2-1; 12 bases fit TRBD2. Trimming removed 5 bases from V and 4 bases from J; junction bases left unmatched: 9. Germline values: CDR1 SGHTA, CDR2 FQGNSA. This CDR3 contains 17 residues. The CDR3 loop is CASSPFGTSGFYNEQFF. As DNA, the CDR3 is TGTGCCAGCAGCCCCTTCGGGACTAGCGGGTTTTACAATGAGCAGTTCTTC.

The chain has TRBV9 and TRBJ2-2; the match to TRBD1 covers 11 bases. The CDR3 contains 16 residues. Germline-derived CDR1 and CDR2 are SGDLS and YYNGEE. The ends lost 0 bases at V and 7 bases at J; junction bases unmatched: 5. CDR3 sequence reads: CASSVGDRGWIGELFF. The CDR3 DNA reads TGTGCCAGCAGCGTAGGGGACAGGGGGTGGATCGGGGAGCTGTTTTTT.

This chain joins TRBV5-4 and TRBJ2-3; 10 bases fit TRBD2. After removal of 3 bases from V and 7 bases from J, the junction contained 8 bases not matched to a gene. Per the germline V gene, CDR1 is SGHNT and CDR2 is YYREEE (reference sequence). The CDR3 has 15 amino acids. The CDR3 reads CASSSSGSPPYTQYF. CDR3 in DNA: TGTGCCAGCAGCTCTAGCGGGAGCCCCCCATATACGCAGTATTTT.

The rearrangement joins TRBV5-1 to TRBJ2-2; weak D call: TRBD1 (6 bases). Deletions cut 3 bases from V and 0 bases from J, with 9 bases between. The CDR3 contains 15 residues. CDR1 is SGHRS, CDR2 YFSETQ, per germline. The CDR3 is CASSWTASNTGELFF. The CDR3 DNA follows: TGCGCCAGCAGCTGGACAGCATCGAACACCGGGGAGCTGTTTTTT.

The chain links TRBV20-1 to TRBJ2-7; the D is unclear. Trimming stripped 3 bases from V and 1 base from J, with 10 bases between. CDR1 and CDR2 from the germline V gene are DFQATT and SNEGSKA (reference sequence). The CDR3 is made up of 13 amino acids. Written as DNA, the CDR3 is TGCAGTGCTAGTTCCGTAGCTTCCTACGAGCAGTACTTC. This codes for CSASSVASYEQYF.

J is TRBJ1-3 and V is TRBV6-6; possible D gene TRBD1, 6 bases. This CDR3 is built from 16 residues. The V gene lost 2 bases and the J gene lost 0 bases, with 11 bases spanning the gap. CDR1 and CDR2 from the germline V gene are MNHNY and SVGAGI (reference sequence). The CDR3 sequence: CASSYGQGISGNTIYF. The CDR3 DNA reads TGTGCCAGCAGTTACGGGCAGGGGATCTCTGGAAACACCATATATTTT.

The chain is built from TRBV5-1 and TRBJ2-1, with TRBD2 identical over 10 bases. The CDR3 loop spans 17 amino acids. Trimming at V came to 6 bases and at J to 2 bases, leaving 11 bases not matched to a gene. CDR1 is SGHRS and CDR2 is YFSETQ in the germline V gene. For the CDR3, the DNA is TGCGCCAGCACCGGACAGGGAGGACTAGCGGCCTACAATGAGCAGTTCTTC. This gives the protein CASTGQGGLAAYNEQFF.

The chain links TRBV12-3 or TRBV12-4 to TRBJ1-1; 7 nucleotides agree with TRBD1. V lost 6 bases and J lost 8; bases outside the gene matches: 3. This CDR3 spans 11 amino acids. The CDR3 coding sequence is TGTGCCAGCAGCCAGGACAGGGAAGCTTTCTTT. Protein product: CASSQDREAFF.

The chain carries TRBV27 and TRBJ2-7; 7 nucleotides match TRBD1. V trimming: 3 bases; J trimming: 12 bases; junction bases outside the gene matches: 11. Per the germline V gene, CDR1 is MNHEY and CDR2 is SMNVEV (reference sequence). The CDR3 spans 13 residues. This CDR3 reads CASSFRTGLQTYF. The CDR3 bases are TGTGCCAGCAGTTTTCGGACAGGCCTCCAGACGTACTTC.

The rearrangement uses TRBV11-3 and TRBJ2-3; TRBD1 is a possible D gene (5 bases). The ends were cut back, 4 bases at V and 8 bases at J, with 7 bases in the middle. CDR1 is SGHNT and CDR2 is YENEEA in the germline V gene. This CDR3 is 11 amino acids long. CDR3 nucleotides: TGTGCCAGCAGCTCCCAGGGTACGCAGTATTTT. Its translation is CASSSQGTQYF.

This chain uses TRBV6-2 or TRBV6-3 with TRBJ2-3; possible D gene TRBD1, 5 bases. The V gene lost 4 bases and the J gene lost 1 base, with 9 bases spanning the gap. Looked up from germline, CDR1 is MNHEY and CDR2 is SVGEGT. This CDR3 comprises 14 residues. CDR3: CASSSPTGTDTQYF. CDR3 coding DNA: TGTGCCAGCAGTTCTCCGACAGGCACAGATACGCAGTATTTT.

The rearrangement uses TRBV4-1 and TRBJ2-1, with 9 nucleotides matching TRBD2. Trimming took 2 bases from V and 4 from J; bases not matched to a gene: 3. Germline V gives CDR1 MGHRA, CDR2 YSYEKL. The CDR3 is 15 residues long. CDR3 residues: CASSQRTSGYNEQFF. The CDR3 coding sequence is TGCGCCAGCAGCCAACGCACTAGCGGGTACAATGAGCAGTTCTTC.

This chain joins TRBV30 and TRBJ1-1; the D is unclear. Between the trimmed V and J ends, which lost 8 bases and 0 bases, there was a span of 7 bases. The CDR3 is made up of 11 amino acids. Germline V CDR1 and CDR2: GTSNPN, SVGIG (reference sequence). This chain's CDR3 is CATRLNTEAFF. The DNA for the CDR3 is TGTGCCACCAGGTTGAACACTGAAGCTTTCTTT.

This clone was seen only once. The rearrangement links TRBV7-9 to TRBJ1-4; D perhaps matches TRBD1 (6 bases). The CDR3 runs to 15 residues. CDR1 is SEHNR, CDR2 FQNEAQ, per germline (reference sequence). The ends were cut back, 3 bases at V and 5 bases at J, with 13 bases in the middle. The CDR3 protein is CASSFGRGGNEKLFF. CDR3 DNA sequence: TGTGCCAGCAGCTTTGGGCGGGGGGGCAATGAAAAACTGTTTTTT.

CDR3 region: CAWTRNSPPFF. The CDR3 DNA reads as TGTGCCTGGACAAGAAACAGTCCTCCTTTCTTT. This sequence joins TRBV30 and TRBJ1-1, with unresolved D. The CDR3 extends over 11 amino acids. Trimming cost V 4 bases and J 12 bases, with 15 bases left between them. Germline-derived CDR1 and CDR2 are GTSNPN and SVGIG (reference sequence).